Listed below are T cell receptor beta chains from one sample, sequenced in a study of blood T cell repertoires in COVID-19. Profiled with immunoSEQ multiplex PCR; TCRdb holds only in-frame clones, not every one. The data hold 100,000 to 150,000 clones, with 92% observed a single time. The specimen sequenced was peripheral blood. These receptors originate from a middle-aged man with COVID-19, enrolled during active disease. Both conserved end residues are part of each CDR3. Fields, in order: CDR3 protein, CDR3 DNA, D gene, clone size, J gene, V gene. A D gene is named only where the DNA matches it firmly. Some rows mark clone size as missing; the rest say once, few, many or name a class of expanded clone.

CDR3 protein: CASRPWTQQETQYF; CDR3 DNA: TGTGCCAGCAGACCCTGGACTCAACAAGAGACCCAGTACTTC; D gene: -; clone size: -; J gene: TRBJ2-5; V gene: TRBV6-5
CDR3 protein: CASRPSLWKTENEKLFF; CDR3 DNA: TGTGCCAGCAGACCCTCTCTTTGGAAGACAGAAAATGAAAAACTGTTTTTT; D gene: -; clone size: -; J gene: TRBJ1-4; V gene: TRBV27
CDR3 protein: CASSLAGRGNQPQHF; CDR3 DNA: TGTGCCAGCAGCTTGGCAGGGAGGGGCAATCAGCCCCAGCATTTT; D gene: -; clone size: -; J gene: TRBJ1-5; V gene: TRBV7-9
CDR3 protein: CASSSTGTGYNEQFF; CDR3 DNA: TGTGCCAGCAGCAGCACAGGGACAGGCTACAATGAGCAGTTCTTC; D gene: TRBD1; clone size: -; J gene: TRBJ2-1; V gene: TRBV5-8
CDR3 protein: CASSRDRASNEQFF; CDR3 DNA: TGTGCCAGCAGCCGGGACAGGGCGAGCAATGAGCAGTTCTTC; D gene: TRBD1; clone size: -; J gene: TRBJ2-1; V gene: TRBV11-3
CDR3 protein: CSVDTAGLGETQYF; CDR3 DNA: TGCAGCGTTGATACAGCGGGCTTAGGAGAGACCCAGTACTTC; D gene: -; clone size: once; J gene: TRBJ2-5; V gene: TRBV29-1
CDR3 protein: CASSPRVTDYQSSYEQYF; CDR3 DNA: TGTGCCAGCTCTCCACGCGTAACGGACTACCAGAGCTCCTACGAGCAGTACTTC; D gene: -; clone size: -; J gene: TRBJ2-7; V gene: TRBV18
CDR3 protein: CASSFAGPSYGYTF; CDR3 DNA: TGTGCCAGCAGCTTTGCAGGGCCCAGCTATGGCTACACCTTC; D gene: -; clone size: -; J gene: TRBJ1-2; V gene: TRBV5-4
CDR3 protein: CASSQDSGNYNEQFF; CDR3 DNA: TGTGCCAGCAGCCAAGATAGCGGAAACTACAATGAGCAGTTCTTC; D gene: -; clone size: -; J gene: TRBJ2-1; V gene: TRBV3-1/TRBV3-2
CDR3 protein: CASSFIGGQRLQAFF; CDR3 DNA: TGTGCCAGCAGCTTTATTGGCGGACAGAGACTTCAAGCTTTCTTT; D gene: -; clone size: -; J gene: TRBJ1-1; V gene: TRBV5-6
CDR3 protein: CASSQGQGIQYF; CDR3 DNA: TGTGCCAGCAGCCAAGGGCAGGGGATTCAGTACTTC; D gene: -; clone size: -; J gene: TRBJ2-4; V gene: TRBV3-1/TRBV3-2
CDR3 protein: CASSLEQPSEQFF; CDR3 DNA: TGTGCCAGCAGCTTAGAACAGCCCTCCGAGCAGTTCTTC; D gene: -; clone size: -; J gene: TRBJ2-1; V gene: TRBV7-9
CDR3 protein: CASSLTPLAGGTGELFF; CDR3 DNA: TGTGCCAGCAGCTTAACGCCACTAGCGGGAGGCACCGGGGAGCTGTTTTTT; D gene: TRBD2; clone size: -; J gene: TRBJ2-2; V gene: TRBV7-3
CDR3 protein: CASSAVAQGSGANVLTF; CDR3 DNA: TGTGCCAGTAGTGCAGTAGCACAGGGTTCTGGGGCCAACGTCCTGACTTTC; D gene: -; clone size: -; J gene: TRBJ2-6; V gene: TRBV19
CDR3 protein: CASRPGKGLADNEQFF; CDR3 DNA: TGTGCCAGCAGGCCTGGGAAGGGACTAGCGGACAATGAGCAGTTCTTC; D gene: TRBD2; clone size: -; J gene: TRBJ2-1; V gene: TRBV6-6
CDR3 protein: CASSLLQGSGTGELFF; CDR3 DNA: TGCGCCAGCAGCCTTTTACAGGGTTCGGGCACCGGGGAGCTGTTTTTT; D gene: -; clone size: -; J gene: TRBJ2-2; V gene: TRBV5-1